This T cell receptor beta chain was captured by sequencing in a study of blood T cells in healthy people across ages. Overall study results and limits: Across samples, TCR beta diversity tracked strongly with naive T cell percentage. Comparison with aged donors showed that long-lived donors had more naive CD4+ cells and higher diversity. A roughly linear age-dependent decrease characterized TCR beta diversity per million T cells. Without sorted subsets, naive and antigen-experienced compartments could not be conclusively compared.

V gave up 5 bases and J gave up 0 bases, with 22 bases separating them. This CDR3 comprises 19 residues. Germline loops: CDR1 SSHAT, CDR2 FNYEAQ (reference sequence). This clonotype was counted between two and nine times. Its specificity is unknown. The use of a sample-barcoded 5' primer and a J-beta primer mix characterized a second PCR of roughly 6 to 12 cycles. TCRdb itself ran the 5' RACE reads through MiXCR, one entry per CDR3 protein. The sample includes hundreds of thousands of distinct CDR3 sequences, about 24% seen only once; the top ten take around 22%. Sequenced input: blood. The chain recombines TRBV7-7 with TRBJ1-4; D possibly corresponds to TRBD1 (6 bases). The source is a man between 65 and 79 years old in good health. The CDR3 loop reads CASSPPPAPGEATNEKLFF. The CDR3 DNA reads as TGTGCCAGCAGCCCCCCCCCAGCCCCAGGGGAGGCAACTAATGAAAAACTGTTTTTT.